The rows below give T cell receptor beta chains drawn from one sample of a study of type 1 and type 2 diabetes patients. MiXCR was run by TCRdb on the multiplex PCR reads, yielding one entry per CDR3 protein. The sample has 250,000 to 300,000 distinct CDR3 sequences, around 50% seen once. Input material: peripheral blood mononuclear cells (PBMCs). All receptors derive from a man aged 18-30 years with type 2 diabetes. CDR3s include the opening cysteine and the closing phenylalanine or tryptophan. D genes are given only for firm matches. The listing skips clone size in some rows; elsewhere it reads once, few, many or a size class.

.	TRBD1	TRBJ2-6	TRBV25-1	CASSESAGGISGANVLTF	TGTGCCAGCAGTGAGTCCGCAGGGGGCATCTCTGGGGCCAACGTCCTGACTTTC
.	.	TRBJ1-1	TRBV15	CATSRDGGRVWTEAFF	TGTGCCACCAGCAGAGATGGAGGCAGGGTTTGGACTGAAGCTTTCTTT
.	.	TRBJ2-3	TRBV6-1	CASKDSTDTQYF	TGTGCCAGCAAGGATAGCACAGATACGCAGTATTTT
few	TRBD1	TRBJ2-5	TRBV13	CASSSSRGKTQYF	TGTGCCAGCAGCTCGTCCAGGGGGAAGACCCAGTACTTC
.	.	TRBJ1-1	TRBV11-2	CASSSSRRNTEAFF	TGTGCCAGCAGCTCCTCCCGCAGGAACACTGAAGCTTTCTTT
.	.	TRBJ2-2	TRBV5-6	CASGRSGSRELFF	TGTGCCAGCGGAAGAAGCGGGTCGCGGGAGCTGTTTTTT
.	.	TRBJ2-7	TRBV30	CAWTNSYGQYF	TGTGCCTGGACCAACAGCTACGGGCAGTACTTC
.	.	TRBJ1-2	TRBV20-1	CSASPRSGAYGYTF	TGCAGTGCTAGCCCCCGGTCGGGTGCCTATGGCTACACCTTC
.	TRBD1	TRBJ1-2	TRBV27	CASSIGQGAWRGYTF	TGTGCCAGCAGTATCGGACAGGGGGCTTGGAGGGGCTACACCTTC
.	.	TRBJ2-7	TRBV3-2	CASSPIAGGLPYEQYF	TGTGCCAGCAGCCCAATAGCGGGGGGGCTCCCCTACGAGCAGTACTTC
.	.	TRBJ2-7	TRBV6-5	CASSYTLGGYYEQYF	TGTGCCAGCAGTTACACCCTAGGGGGGTACTACGAGCAGTACTTC
.	TRBD2	TRBJ2-7	TRBV24-1	CATRGGSYEQYF	TGTGCCACCAGGGGAGGGTCTTACGAGCAGTACTTC
few	.	TRBJ1-2	TRBV9	CASSGIRDGYTF	TGTGCCAGCAGCGGAATCAGGGATGGCTACACCTTC
.	.	TRBJ1-1	TRBV6-5	CASSVKRFNTEAFF	TGTGCCAGCAGTGTAAAAAGATTCAACACTGAAGCTTTCTTT
.	.	TRBJ2-5	TRBV5-5	CASSFLSDGTQYF	TGTGCCAGCAGCTTTTTGAGCGATGGGACCCAGTACTTC
few	TRBD1	TRBJ1-1	TRBV27	CASSSIYRQGRGTEAFF	TGTGCCAGCAGTTCGATATACAGACAGGGGAGAGGCACTGAAGCTTTCTTT
.	.	TRBJ2-7	TRBV2	CASSGSRRDFGSYEQYF	TGTGCCAGCAGTGGGTCGAGGAGGGATTTCGGCTCCTACGAGCAGTACTTC
few	TRBD1	TRBJ2-7	TRBV12-3/TRBV12-4	CASSSAPGTAYEQYF	TGTGCCAGCAGTTCGGCCCCAGGGACAGCCTACGAGCAGTACTTC
few	.	TRBJ2-7	TRBV6-6	CASSFQKDYEQYF	TGTGCCAGCAGTTTCCAGAAAGACTACGAGCAGTACTTC
.	.	TRBJ1-2	TRBV4-3	CASSQDYSRYGYTF	TGCGCCAGCAGCCAAGATTACAGTCGATATGGCTACACCTTC
.	.	TRBJ2-1	TRBV19	CASGWGNEQFF	TGTGCCAGTGGTTGGGGCAATGAGCAGTTCTTC
.	TRBD2	TRBJ2-3	TRBV5-1	CASTGGVSTDTQYF	TGCGCCAGTACCGGGGGGGTTAGCACAGATACGCAGTATTTT
.	.	TRBJ1-5	TRBV7-2	CASSLKWGNQPQHF	TGTGCCAGCAGCTTGAAATGGGGCAATCAGCCCCAGCATTTT
few	.	TRBJ2-7	TRBV5-5	CASSLGRIYEQYF	TGTGCCAGCAGCTTGGGCAGGATATACGAGCAGTACTTC
.	.	TRBJ1-1	TRBV7-8	CASEGSMNTGAFF	TGTGCCAGCGAGGGGTCGATGAACACTGGAGCTTTCTTT
few	.	TRBJ2-7	TRBV27	CASSYEQYF	TGTGCCAGCAGTTACGAGCAGTACTTC
once	TRBD2	TRBJ2-3	TRBV20-1	CSARDRGLNTQYF	TGCAGTGCTAGAGATCGGGGACTAAATACGCAGTATTTT
once	.	TRBJ2-5	TRBV30	CAWSGVETQYF	TGTGCCTGGAGTGGAGTAGAGACCCAGTACTTC
.	.	TRBJ1-6	TRBV12-3/TRBV12-4	CARQGETSPLHF	TGTGCCAGACAAGGGGAGACGTCACCCCTCCACTTT
.	.	TRBJ1-6	TRBV27	CASGRNSPLHF	TGTGCCAGCGGAAGGAATTCACCCCTCCACTTT
.	.	TRBJ2-5	TRBV7-8	CASSLFSGETQYF	TGTGCCAGCAGCTTATTCAGCGGGGAGACCCAGTACTTC
many	TRBD1	TRBJ2-5	TRBV2	CASSDPSRGRTETQYF	TGTGCCAGCAGTGACCCGTCCAGGGGGCGCACGGAGACCCAGTACTTC
.	.	TRBJ2-2	TRBV24-1	CATGGPQVGELFF	TGTGCCACAGGGGGGCCCCAGGTCGGGGAGCTGTTTTTT
.	.	TRBJ1-1	TRBV28	CASSLQGTDTEAFF	TGTGCCAGCAGTTTACAGGGGACCGACACTGAAGCTTTCTTT
few	TRBD2	TRBJ2-2	TRBV2	CASSRGLGPTGELFF	TGTGCCAGCAGTCGCGGACTAGGCCCCACCGGGGAGCTGTTTTTT
few	TRBD1	TRBJ2-7	TRBV20-1	CSARQTGGGYEQYF	TGCAGTGCTAGACAAACAGGGGGCGGGTACGAGCAGTACTTC
.	.	TRBJ2-7	TRBV10-3	CAISRQDEQYF	TGTGCCATCAGTCGACAGGACGAGCAGTACTTC
.	TRBD1	TRBJ1-6	TRBV2	CASSEEGAGSPLHF	TGTGCCAGCAGTGAGGAGGGGGCCGGTTCACCCCTCCACTTT
.	TRBD2	TRBJ2-7	TRBV15	CATSAGGPGEQYF	TGTGCCACCAGTGCGGGGGGGCCCGGCGAGCAGTACTTC
few	.	TRBJ2-5	TRBV7-9	CASSSGGTQYF	TGTGCCAGCAGCTCCGGAGGGACCCAGTACTTC
.	TRBD2	TRBJ2-5	TRBV20-1	CSARDGAGRETQCF	TGCAGTGCTAGAGACGGAGCGGGGAGGGAGACCCAGTGCTTC
few	.	TRBJ2-5	TRBV6-2/TRBV6-3	CASSYSDGLETQYF	TGTGCCAGCAGTTATTCCGACGGGCTAGAGACCCAGTACTTC
.	.	TRBJ2-5	TRBV11-2	CASSSTGAETQYF	TGTGCCAGCAGCTCGACCGGGGCGGAGACCCAGTACTTC
.	.	TRBJ2-7	TRBV6-2/TRBV6-3	CASSYPLYEQYF	TGTGCCAGCAGTTATCCCCTCTACGAGCAGTACTTC
few	.	TRBJ1-5	TRBV7-6	CASSDGHQPQHF	TGTGCCAGCTCTGATGGGCATCAGCCCCAGCATTTT
.	.	TRBJ2-1	TRBV19	CASRPGHLNEQFF	TGTGCCAGTAGGCCGGGACACCTCAATGAGCAGTTCTTC
few	.	TRBJ2-7	TRBV27	CASSRGHEQYF	TGTGCCAGCAGCAGGGGACACGAGCAGTACTTC
.	.	TRBJ1-4	TRBV19	CASRTPSHRTEELFF	TGTGCCAGTAGAACACCTAGTCATCGCACAGAAGAACTGTTTTTT
once	.	TRBJ2-2	TRBV6-5	CASSYGAPASGELFF	TGTGCCAGCAGTTACGGGGCTCCCGCCTCCGGGGAGCTGTTTTTT
.	.	TRBJ2-7	TRBV15	CATSRGGNRVDEQHF	TGTGCCACCAGCAGAGGAGGGAACAGGGTAGACGAGCAGCACTTC
few	.	TRBJ2-5	TRBV29-1	CSVVGRVQETQYF	TGCAGCGTTGTGGGTAGGGTTCAAGAGACCCAGTACTTC
many	.	TRBJ1-2	TRBV29-1	CSVEGGRDGYTF	TGCAGCGTTGAAGGGGGACGAGATGGCTACACCTTC
.	TRBD1	TRBJ1-3	TRBV7-9	CASSLRRGLGPGNTIYF	TGTGCCAGCAGCTTACGCAGGGGGCTAGGACCTGGAAACACCATATATTTT
few	TRBD1	TRBJ2-5	TRBV9	CASSRADRAAYQETQYF	TGTGCCAGCAGCAGAGCGGACAGGGCCGCCTATCAAGAGACCCAGTACTTC
.	.	TRBJ2-7	TRBV19	CASSMRGRTYEQYF	TGTGCCAGTAGTATGCGGGGGCGTACCTACGAGCAGTACTTC
few	TRBD1	TRBJ1-2	TRBV19	CASRGQTYGYTF	TGTGCCAGTAGGGGACAGACCTATGGCTACACCTTC
few	.	TRBJ2-2	TRBV19	CASRTNTGELFF	TGTGCCAGTAGAACAAACACCGGGGAGCTGTTTTTT